This is a list of T cell receptor beta chains from one sample in a study of blood T cell repertoires in COVID-19. Clones were read by immunoSEQ multiplex PCR, and TCRdb kept only the in-frame ones, dropping some. The sample consists of roughly 290,000 clones, 75% to 95% of them appearing once. Sequencing used peripheral blood. The source of these receptors is a woman between 25 and 40 years old with COVID-19, enrolled during active disease. CDR3s include the opening cysteine and the closing phenylalanine or tryptophan. A D gene is named only where the DNA matches it firmly. Rows may omit the clone size; those that give it use once, few, many or a size class.

cdr3_nt cdr3_aa j_call clone_size v_call cdr3_length d_call
TGTGCCAGTAGTGGGGCCGTTAATACGCAGTATTTT CASSGAVNTQYF TRBJ2-3 - TRBV19 12 -
TGTGCCAGCAGCTACCTAGCGGGGGTTAGCACAGATACGCAGTATTTT CASSYLAGVSTDTQYF TRBJ2-3 - TRBV3-1/TRBV3-2 16 TRBD2
TGTGCCAGCACTCTTAGCGGGTACTCCTACGAGCAGTACTTC CASTLSGYSYEQYF TRBJ2-7 - TRBV28 14 TRBD2
TGTGCCAGCAGCGGTGGACAGGGGGCTTCACCCCTCCACTTT CASSGGQGASPLHF TRBJ1-6 - TRBV7-9 14 TRBD1
TGTGCCAGCACTGGACTAGTTTCTGGAACAGATACGCAGTATTTT CASTGLVSGTDTQYF TRBJ2-3 - TRBV6-6 15 TRBD2
TGTGCCAGCAGCCCAGATCGAGATACGCAGTATTTT CASSPDRDTQYF TRBJ2-3 - TRBV11-3 12 -
TGTGCCAGCAGCTTGGCGACAGTGGGCGAGCAGTACTTC CASSLATVGEQYF TRBJ2-7 - TRBV5-5 13 -
TGTGCCAGCAGCTCTTCCTCTCCGAGGACTAGCGCCCGCACAGATACGCAGTATTTT CASSSSSPRTSARTDTQYF TRBJ2-3 - TRBV7-9 19 TRBD2
TGTGCCAGCTCACCAGGACAGGCGAACACCGGGGAGCTGTTTTTT CASSPGQANTGELFF TRBJ2-2 once TRBV18 15 TRBD1
TGTGCCAGCAGTGTTCCAATAAGGAAAGGGGGTACAGATACGCAGTATTTT CASSVPIRKGGTDTQYF TRBJ2-3 - TRBV2 17 -
TGTGCCAGCAGTCGAGGACAGGGGTTGAGCTACTATGGCTACACCTTC CASSRGQGLSYYGYTF TRBJ1-2 - TRBV6-6 16 TRBD1
TGCAGCGTAATCGACTCGGGAAGCTCTGGAAACACCATATATTTT CSVIDSGSSGNTIYF TRBJ1-3 - TRBV29-1 15 -
TGTGCCACCAGCAGAGGCCCTATGGAGGCCTACGAGCAGTACTTC CATSRGPMEAYEQYF TRBJ2-7 - TRBV15 15 -
TGTGCCAGTCACAGGGATTCTGGAAACACCATATATTTT CASHRDSGNTIYF TRBJ1-3 - TRBV6-5 13 -
TGTGCCTGGAGTTTACGGGCGGGGCGGAACTATGGCTACACCTTC CAWSLRAGRNYGYTF TRBJ1-2 once TRBV30 15 -
TGTGCCACCAGCAGAACAAGCTCTGGGGCCAACGTCCTGACTTTC CATSRTSSGANVLTF TRBJ2-6 - TRBV15 15 -
TGTGCCTCACAGGACAGTCCCTATGGCTACACCTTC CASQDSPYGYTF TRBJ1-2 - TRBV19 12 -
TGCGCCAGCAGCTTGGACCCAGCGGGGGGGGATGAAAAACTGTTTTTT CASSLDPAGGDEKLFF TRBJ1-4 - TRBV5-1 16 -
TGTGCCTGGAGGGGGGACTACCGCACAGATACGCAGTATTTT CAWRGDYRTDTQYF TRBJ2-3 once TRBV30 14 TRBD2
TGTGCCATCAGTGAGCGAGCAGCGGGGGCCCAAGAGACCCAGTACTTC CAISERAAGAQETQYF TRBJ2-5 - TRBV10-3 16 TRBD2
TGTGCCATCAGTGACAGGGGGCCGAACACCGGGGAGCTGTTTTTT CAISDRGPNTGELFF TRBJ2-2 - TRBV10-3 15 TRBD1
TGTGCCAGCAGCGACAGGGGTACTCATCAGCCCCAGCATTTT CASSDRGTHQPQHF TRBJ1-5 - TRBV6-5 14 TRBD1
TGCGCCAGCAGCCGCATAGCGGGGGAAGAGACCCAGTACTTC CASSRIAGEETQYF TRBJ2-5 - TRBV4-1 14 TRBD2
TGTGCCAGCGGACCAGGGGGCTACGAGCAGTACTTC CASGPGGYEQYF TRBJ2-7 - TRBV3-1/TRBV3-2 12 TRBD1
TGTGCCAGCAGCCAGGCCGAACCGGGACACTCCTCCGAGCAGTACTTC CASSQAEPGHSSEQYF TRBJ2-7 - TRBV4-2 16 -
TGTGCCTGGAGTGTCTCCAGGGCAAGCGAAAAACTGTTTTTT CAWSVSRASEKLFF TRBJ1-4 - TRBV30 14 -
TGTGCCAGCAGGTCAGGGACAGGGAGCGCAGATACGCAGTATTTT CASRSGTGSADTQYF TRBJ2-3 - TRBV7-9 15 TRBD1
TGTGCCAGCTGGGAGAAGCCCCATCGGTCCGGGGAGCTGTTTTTT CASWEKPHRSGELFF TRBJ2-2 - TRBV21-1 15 -
TGCGCCAGCAGCCCCTGGACTAGCGGGTCCTACGAGCAGTACTTC CASSPWTSGSYEQYF TRBJ2-7 - TRBV5-1 15 TRBD2
TGTGCCAGCTCACCGACAGGGAACACTGAAGCTTTCTTT CASSPTGNTEAFF TRBJ1-1 - TRBV18 13 -
TGTGCCAGCAGCCCACAGGGCGATGAGCAGTTCTTC CASSPQGDEQFF TRBJ2-1 many TRBV7-2 12 -